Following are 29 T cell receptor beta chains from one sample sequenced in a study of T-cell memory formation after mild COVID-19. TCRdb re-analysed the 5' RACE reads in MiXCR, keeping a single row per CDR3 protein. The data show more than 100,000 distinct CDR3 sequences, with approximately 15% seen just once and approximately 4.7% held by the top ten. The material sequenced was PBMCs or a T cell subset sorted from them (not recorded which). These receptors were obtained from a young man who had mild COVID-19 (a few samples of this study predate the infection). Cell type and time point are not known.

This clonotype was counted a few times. The CDR3 reads CASSSAGKQSYEQYV. The CDR3 coding sequence is TGTGCCAGCAGCTCCGCTGGCAAGCAATCCTACGAGCAGTACGTC. The V and J genes are TRBV7-2 and TRBJ2-7; D gene ambiguous. V was pared by 4 bases and J by 1 base, with 14 bases between. CDR3 size: 15 residues. Germline V gives CDR1 SGHTA, CDR2 FQGNSA.

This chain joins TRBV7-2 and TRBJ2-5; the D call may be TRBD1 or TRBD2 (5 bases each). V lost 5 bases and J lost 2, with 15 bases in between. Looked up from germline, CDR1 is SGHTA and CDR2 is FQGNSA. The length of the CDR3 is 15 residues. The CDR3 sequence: CASSISGTSQETQYF. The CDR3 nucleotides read TGTGCCAGCAGCATATCCGGGACGTCTCAAGAGACCCAGTACTTC.

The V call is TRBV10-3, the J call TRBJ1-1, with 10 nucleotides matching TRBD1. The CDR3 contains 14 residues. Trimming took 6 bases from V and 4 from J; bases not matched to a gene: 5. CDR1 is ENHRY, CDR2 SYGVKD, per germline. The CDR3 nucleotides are TGTGCCATCAGGGGGACAGGGGTAGGCACTGAAGCTTTCTTT. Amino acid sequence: CAIRGTGVGTEAFF.

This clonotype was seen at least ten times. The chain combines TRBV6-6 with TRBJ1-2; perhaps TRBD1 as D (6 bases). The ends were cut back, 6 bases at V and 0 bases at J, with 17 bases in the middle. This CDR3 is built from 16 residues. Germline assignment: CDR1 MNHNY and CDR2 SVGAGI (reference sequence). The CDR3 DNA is TGTGCCAGCAGCTCTACCTCCAGACAGGCTAACTATGGCTACACCTTC. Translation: CASSSTSRQANYGYTF.

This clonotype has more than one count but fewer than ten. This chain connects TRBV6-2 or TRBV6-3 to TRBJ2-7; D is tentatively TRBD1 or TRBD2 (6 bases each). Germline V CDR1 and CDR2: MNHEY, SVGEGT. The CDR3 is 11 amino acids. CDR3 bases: TGTGCCAGCAGTAACGGGGGACACCGAACGGTC. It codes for CASSNGGHRTV.

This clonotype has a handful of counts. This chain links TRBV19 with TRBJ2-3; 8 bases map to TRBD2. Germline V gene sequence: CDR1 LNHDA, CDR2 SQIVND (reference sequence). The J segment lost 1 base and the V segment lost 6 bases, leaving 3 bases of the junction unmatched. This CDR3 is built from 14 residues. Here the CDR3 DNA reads TGTGCCAGTAGGTTAGCGGGGCGCACAGATACGCAGTATTTT. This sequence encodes CASRLAGRTDTQYF.

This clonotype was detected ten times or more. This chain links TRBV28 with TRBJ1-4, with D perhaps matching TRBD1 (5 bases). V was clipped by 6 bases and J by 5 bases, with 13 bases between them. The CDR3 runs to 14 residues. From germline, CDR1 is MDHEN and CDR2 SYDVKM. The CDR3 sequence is CASSPTGGNEKLFF. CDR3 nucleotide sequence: TGTGCCAGCAGCCCGACGGGGGGGAATGAAAAACTGTTTTTT. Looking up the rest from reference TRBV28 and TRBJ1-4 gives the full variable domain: DVKVTQSSRYLVKRTGEKVFLECVQDMDHENMFWYRQDPGLGLRLIYFSYDVKMKEKGDIPEGYSVSREKKERFSLILESASTNQTSMYLCASSPTGGNEKLFFGSGTQLSVL.

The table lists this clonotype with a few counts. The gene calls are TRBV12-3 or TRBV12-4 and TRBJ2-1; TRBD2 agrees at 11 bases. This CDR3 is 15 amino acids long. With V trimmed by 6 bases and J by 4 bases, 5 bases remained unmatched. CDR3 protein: CASSRLAGPYNEQFF. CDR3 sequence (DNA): TGTGCCAGCAGCCGACTAGCGGGGCCTTACAATGAGCAGTTCTTC.

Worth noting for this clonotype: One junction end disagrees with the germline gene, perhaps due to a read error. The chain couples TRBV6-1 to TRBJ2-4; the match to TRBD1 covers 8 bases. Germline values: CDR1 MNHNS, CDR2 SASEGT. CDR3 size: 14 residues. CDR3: CASSEPGTGSLGDF. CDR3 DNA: TGTGCCAGCAGTGAACCCGGGACAGGTTCGTTAGGGGACTTC.

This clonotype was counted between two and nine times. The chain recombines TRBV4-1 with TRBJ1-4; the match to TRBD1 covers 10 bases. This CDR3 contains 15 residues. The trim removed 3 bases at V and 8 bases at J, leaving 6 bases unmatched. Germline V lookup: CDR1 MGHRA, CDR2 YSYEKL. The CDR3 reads CASSQIRDRGEKLFF. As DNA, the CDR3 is TGCGCCAGCAGCCAGATCCGGGACAGGGGAGAAAAACTGTTTTTT.

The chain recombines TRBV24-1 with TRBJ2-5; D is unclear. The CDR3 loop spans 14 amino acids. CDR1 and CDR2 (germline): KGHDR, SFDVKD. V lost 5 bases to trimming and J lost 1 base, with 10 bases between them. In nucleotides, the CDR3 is TGTGCCACCAGTGTTGGTGGCAGCCAAGAGACCCAGTACTTC. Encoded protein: CATSVGGSQETQYF.

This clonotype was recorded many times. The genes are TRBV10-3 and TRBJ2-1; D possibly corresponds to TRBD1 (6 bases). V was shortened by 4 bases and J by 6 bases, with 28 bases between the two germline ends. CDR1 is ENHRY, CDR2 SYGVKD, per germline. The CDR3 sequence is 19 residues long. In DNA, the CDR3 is TGTGCCATCAGTGCGGGCGAGGGGGAAGCTGACTTTAGGCCCAATGAGCAGTTCTTC. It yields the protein CAISAGEGEADFRPNEQFF.

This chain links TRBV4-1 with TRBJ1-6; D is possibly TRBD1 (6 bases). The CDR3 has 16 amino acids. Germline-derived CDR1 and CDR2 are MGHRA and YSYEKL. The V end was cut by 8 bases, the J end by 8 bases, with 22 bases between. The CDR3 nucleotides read TGCGCCAGCCGAGGGTCCGTCCAGGGGAAAGATTCACCCCTCCACTTT. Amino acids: CASRGSVQGKDSPLHF.

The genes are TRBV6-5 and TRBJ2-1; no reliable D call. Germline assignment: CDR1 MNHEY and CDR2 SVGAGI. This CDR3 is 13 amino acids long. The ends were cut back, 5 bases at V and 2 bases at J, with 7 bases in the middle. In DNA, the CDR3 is TGTGCCAGCAGTCTCAGGCCCTACAATGAGCAGTTCTTC. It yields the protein CASSLRPYNEQFF.

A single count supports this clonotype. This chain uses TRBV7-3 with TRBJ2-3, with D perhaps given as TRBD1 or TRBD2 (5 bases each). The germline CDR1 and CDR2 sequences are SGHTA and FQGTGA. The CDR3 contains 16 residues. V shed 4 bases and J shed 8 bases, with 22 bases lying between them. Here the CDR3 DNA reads TGTGCCAGCAGCTCAATGGGGCTTCAAATTCGGGGTACGCAGTATTTT. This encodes CASSSMGLQIRGTQYF. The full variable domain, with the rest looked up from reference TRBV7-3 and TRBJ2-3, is GAGVSQTPSNKVTEKGKYVELRCDPISGHTALYWYRQSLGQGPEFLIYFQGTGAADDSGLPNDRFFAVRPEGSVSTLKIQRTERGDSAVYLCASSSMGLQIRGTQYFGPGTRLTVL.

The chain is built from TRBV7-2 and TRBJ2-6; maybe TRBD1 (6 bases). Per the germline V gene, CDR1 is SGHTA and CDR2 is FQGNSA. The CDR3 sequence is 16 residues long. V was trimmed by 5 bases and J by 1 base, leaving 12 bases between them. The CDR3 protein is CASSPLGQSGANVLTF. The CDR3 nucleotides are TGTGCCAGCAGCCCTCTAGGACAGTCTGGGGCCAACGTCCTGACTTTC.

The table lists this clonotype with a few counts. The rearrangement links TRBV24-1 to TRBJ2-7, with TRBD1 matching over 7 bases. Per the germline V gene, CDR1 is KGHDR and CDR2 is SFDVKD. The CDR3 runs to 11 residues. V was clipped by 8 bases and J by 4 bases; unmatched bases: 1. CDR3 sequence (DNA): TGTGCCACCATACAGGGGTACGAGCAGTACTTC. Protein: CATIQGYEQYF.

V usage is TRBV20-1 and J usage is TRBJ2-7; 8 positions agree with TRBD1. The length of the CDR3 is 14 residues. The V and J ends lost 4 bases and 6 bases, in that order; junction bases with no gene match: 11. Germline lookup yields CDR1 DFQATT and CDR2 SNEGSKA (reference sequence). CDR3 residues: CSAIDRGRWAEQYF. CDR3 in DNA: TGCAGTGCTATCGACAGGGGAAGATGGGCCGAGCAGTACTTC.

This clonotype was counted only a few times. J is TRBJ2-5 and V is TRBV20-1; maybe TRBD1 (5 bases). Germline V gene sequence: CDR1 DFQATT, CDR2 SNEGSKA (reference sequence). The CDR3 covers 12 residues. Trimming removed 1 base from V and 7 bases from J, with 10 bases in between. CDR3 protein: CSARARDGTQYF. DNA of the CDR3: TGCAGTGCTAGAGCCAGGGATGGGACCCAGTACTTC.

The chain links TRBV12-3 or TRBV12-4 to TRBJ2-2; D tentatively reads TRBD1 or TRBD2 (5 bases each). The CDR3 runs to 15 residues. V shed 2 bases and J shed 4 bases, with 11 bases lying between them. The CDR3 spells CASSLMGERTGELFF. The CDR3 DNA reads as TGTGCCAGCAGTTTAATGGGGGAGCGCACCGGGGAGCTGTTTTTT.

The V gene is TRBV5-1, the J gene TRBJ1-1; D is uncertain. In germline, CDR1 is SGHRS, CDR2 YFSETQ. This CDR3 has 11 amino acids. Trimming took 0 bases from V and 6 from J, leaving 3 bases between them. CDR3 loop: CASSLGPEAFF. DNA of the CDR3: TGCGCCAGCAGCTTGGGGCCTGAAGCTTTCTTT. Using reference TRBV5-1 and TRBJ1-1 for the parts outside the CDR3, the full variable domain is KAGVTQTPRYLIKTRGQQVTLSCSPISGHRSVSWYQQTPGQGLQFLFEYFSETQRNKGNFPGRFSGRQFSNSRSEMNVSTLELGDSALYLCASSLGPEAFFGQGTRLTVV.

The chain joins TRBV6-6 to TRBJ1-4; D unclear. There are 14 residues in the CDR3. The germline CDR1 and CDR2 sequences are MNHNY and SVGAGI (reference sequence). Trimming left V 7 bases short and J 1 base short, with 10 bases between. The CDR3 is CASINSGTNEKLFF. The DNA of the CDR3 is TGTGCCAGCATCAACTCAGGAACTAATGAAAAACTGTTTTTT.

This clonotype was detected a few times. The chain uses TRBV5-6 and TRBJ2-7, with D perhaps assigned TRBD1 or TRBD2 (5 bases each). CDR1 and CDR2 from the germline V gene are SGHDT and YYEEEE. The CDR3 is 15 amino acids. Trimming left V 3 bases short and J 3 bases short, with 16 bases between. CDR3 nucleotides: TGTGCCAGCAGCTCCGGACCGGGACCCCGCTACGAGCAGTACGTC. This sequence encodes CASSSGPGPRYEQYV.

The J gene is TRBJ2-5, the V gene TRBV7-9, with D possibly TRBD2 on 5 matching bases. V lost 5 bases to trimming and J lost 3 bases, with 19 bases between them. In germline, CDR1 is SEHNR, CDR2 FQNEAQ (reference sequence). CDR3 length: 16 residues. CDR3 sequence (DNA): TGTGCCAGCAGCGGCGGGCGCTCGCAGTTCAAAGAGACCCAGTACTTC. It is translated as CASSGGRSQFKETQYF.

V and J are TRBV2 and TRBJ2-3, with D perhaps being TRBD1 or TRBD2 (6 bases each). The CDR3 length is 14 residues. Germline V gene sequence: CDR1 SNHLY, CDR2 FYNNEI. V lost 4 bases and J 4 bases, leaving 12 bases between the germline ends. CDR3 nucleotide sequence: TGTGCCAGCAGTGTGGAGGGGGACGCAGATACGCAGTATTTT. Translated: CASSVEGDADTQYF.

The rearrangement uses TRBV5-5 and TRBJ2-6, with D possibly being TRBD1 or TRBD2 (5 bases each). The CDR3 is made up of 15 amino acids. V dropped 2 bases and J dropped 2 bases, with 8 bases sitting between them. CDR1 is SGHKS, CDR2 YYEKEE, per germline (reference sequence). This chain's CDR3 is CASSFGGPGANVLTF. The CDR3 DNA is TGTGCCAGCAGCTTTGGGGGACCTGGGGCCAACGTCCTGACTTTC.

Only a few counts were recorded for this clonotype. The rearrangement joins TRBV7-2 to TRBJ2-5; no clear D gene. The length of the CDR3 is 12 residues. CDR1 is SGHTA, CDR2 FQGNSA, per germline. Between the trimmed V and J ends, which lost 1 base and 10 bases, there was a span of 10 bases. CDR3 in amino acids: CASSLDVMGQYF. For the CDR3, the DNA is TGTGCCAGCAGCTTAGATGTCATGGGCCAGTACTTC.

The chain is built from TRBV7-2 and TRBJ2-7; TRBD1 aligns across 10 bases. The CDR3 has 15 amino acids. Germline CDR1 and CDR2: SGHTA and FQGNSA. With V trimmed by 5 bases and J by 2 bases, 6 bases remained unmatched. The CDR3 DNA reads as TGTGCCAGCAGCGCGAGAGGGACAGGGGCCTACGAGCAGTACGTC. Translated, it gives CASSARGTGAYEQYV.

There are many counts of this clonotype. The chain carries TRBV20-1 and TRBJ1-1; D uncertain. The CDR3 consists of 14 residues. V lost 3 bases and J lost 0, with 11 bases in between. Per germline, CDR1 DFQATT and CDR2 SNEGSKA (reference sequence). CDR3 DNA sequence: TGCAGTGCTAGTCCCGGCTACATGAACACTGAAGCTTTCTTT. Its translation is CSASPGYMNTEAFF.